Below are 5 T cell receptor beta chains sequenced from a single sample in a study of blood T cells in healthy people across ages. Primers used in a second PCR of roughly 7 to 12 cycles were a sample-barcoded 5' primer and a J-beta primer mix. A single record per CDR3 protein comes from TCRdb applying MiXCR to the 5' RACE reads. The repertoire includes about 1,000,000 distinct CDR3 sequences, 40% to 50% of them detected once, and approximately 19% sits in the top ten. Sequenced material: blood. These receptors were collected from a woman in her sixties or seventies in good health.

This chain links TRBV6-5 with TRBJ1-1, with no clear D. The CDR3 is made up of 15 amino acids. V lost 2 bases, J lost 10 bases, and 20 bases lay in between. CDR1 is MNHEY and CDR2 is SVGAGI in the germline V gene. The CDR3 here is CASSYVPLGSSGAFF. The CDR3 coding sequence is TGTGCCAGCAGTTACGTCCCGTTGGGATCTAGTGGAGCTTTCTTT.

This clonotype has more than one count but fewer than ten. CDR3 nucleotides: TGTGCCAGCAGTGATCATAAATCTCGTAGTTCACCCCTCCACTTT. Translation: CASSDHKSRSSPLHF. J is TRBJ1-6 and V is TRBV12-3 or TRBV12-4; unclear D gene. V dropped 5 bases and J dropped 9 bases, with 17 bases sitting between them. The CDR3 contains 15 residues.

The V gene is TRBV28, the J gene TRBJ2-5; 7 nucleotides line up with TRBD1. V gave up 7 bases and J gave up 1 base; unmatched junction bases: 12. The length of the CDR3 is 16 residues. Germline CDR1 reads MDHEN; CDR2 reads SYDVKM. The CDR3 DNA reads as TGTGCCAGCACAAAAGACCTACAGGGGAGCCAAGAGACCCAGTACTTC. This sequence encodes CASTKDLQGSQETQYF.

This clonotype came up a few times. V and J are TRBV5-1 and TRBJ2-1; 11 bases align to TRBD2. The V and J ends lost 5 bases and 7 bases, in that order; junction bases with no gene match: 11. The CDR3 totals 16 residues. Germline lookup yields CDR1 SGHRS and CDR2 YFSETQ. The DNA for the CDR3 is TGCGCCAGCAGTCGACTAGCGGGAACTTTGGGGAATGAGCAGTTCTTC. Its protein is CASSRLAGTLGNEQFF.

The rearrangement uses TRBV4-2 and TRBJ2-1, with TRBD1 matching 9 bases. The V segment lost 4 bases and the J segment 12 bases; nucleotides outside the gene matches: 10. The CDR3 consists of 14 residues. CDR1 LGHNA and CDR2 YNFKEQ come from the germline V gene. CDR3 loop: CASSRQGERDGQFF. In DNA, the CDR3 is TGTGCCAGCAGCCGACAGGGGGAAAGGGATGGGCAGTTCTTC.